This T cell receptor beta chain stems from a study of blood T cells in healthy people across ages. Study-wide background: Per every two T cells, about one barcoded beta molecule was captured by template switching.

A sample-barcoded 5' primer and a J-beta primer mix were used in a second PCR of about 6 to 12 cycles. A tag from a template-switch adaptor with 12 random nucleotides marked each cDNA molecule. Using its own MiXCR run on the 5' RACE reads, TCRdb lists one record per CDR3 protein. The sample records over 1,300,000 distinct CDR3 sequences, roughly 59% being singletons. CDR1 MDHEN and CDR2 SYDVKM come from the germline V gene. The CDR3 has 13 residues. Trimming pared 6 bases from V and 1 base from J, leaving 9 bases between. Study-level findings and limits: Unknown donor CMV status possibly confounded expanded clonotype changes.

Peripheral blood was drawn, ten milliliters per donor. A note on this clonotype: The antigen is not known.

This TCR was sampled from a man aged 18 to 30 in good health. The source material was blood. The chain uses TRBV28 and TRBJ2-5; D unclear. In DNA, the CDR3 is TGTGCCAGCAGGGGTAACTCCCAAGAGACCCAGTACTTC. Translated: CASRGNSQETQYF.